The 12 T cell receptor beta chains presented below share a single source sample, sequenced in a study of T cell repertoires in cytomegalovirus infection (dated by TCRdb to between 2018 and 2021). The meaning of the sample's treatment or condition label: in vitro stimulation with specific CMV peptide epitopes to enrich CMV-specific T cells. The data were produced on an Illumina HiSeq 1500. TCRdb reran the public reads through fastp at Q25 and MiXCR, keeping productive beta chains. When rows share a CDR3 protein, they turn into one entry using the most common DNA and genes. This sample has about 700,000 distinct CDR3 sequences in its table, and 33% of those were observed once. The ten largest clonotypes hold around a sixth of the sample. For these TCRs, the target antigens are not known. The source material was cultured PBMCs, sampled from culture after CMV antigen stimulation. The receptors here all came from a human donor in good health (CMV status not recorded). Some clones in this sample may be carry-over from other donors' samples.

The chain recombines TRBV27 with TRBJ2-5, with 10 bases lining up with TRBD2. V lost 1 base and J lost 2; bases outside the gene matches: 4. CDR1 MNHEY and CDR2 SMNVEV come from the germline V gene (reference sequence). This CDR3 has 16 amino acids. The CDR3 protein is CASSLWSSGGQETQYF. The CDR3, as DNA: TGTGCCAGCAGTTTATGGTCTAGCGGGGGACAAGAGACCCAGTACTTC.

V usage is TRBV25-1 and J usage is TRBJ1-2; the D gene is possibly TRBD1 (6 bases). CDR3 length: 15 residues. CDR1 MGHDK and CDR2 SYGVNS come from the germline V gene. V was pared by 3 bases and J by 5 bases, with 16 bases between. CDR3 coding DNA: TGTGCCAGCAGTGAGTTACAGGGAAGCCCATATGGCTACACCTTC. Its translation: CASSELQGSPYGYTF.

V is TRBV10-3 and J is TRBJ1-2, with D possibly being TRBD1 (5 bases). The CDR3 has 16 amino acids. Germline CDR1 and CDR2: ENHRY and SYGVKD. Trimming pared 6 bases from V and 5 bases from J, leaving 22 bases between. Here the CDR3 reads CAISRNGRGEGYGYTF. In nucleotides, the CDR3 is TGTGCCATCAGCCGCAATGGGAGGGGTGAGGGATATGGCTACACCTTC.

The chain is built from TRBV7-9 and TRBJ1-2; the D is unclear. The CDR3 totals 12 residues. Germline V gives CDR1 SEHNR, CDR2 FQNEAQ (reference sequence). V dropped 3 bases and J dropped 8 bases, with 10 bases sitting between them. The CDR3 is CASSLGRRGYTF. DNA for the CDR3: TGTGCCAGCAGCTTGGGGAGACGGGGCTACACCTTC.

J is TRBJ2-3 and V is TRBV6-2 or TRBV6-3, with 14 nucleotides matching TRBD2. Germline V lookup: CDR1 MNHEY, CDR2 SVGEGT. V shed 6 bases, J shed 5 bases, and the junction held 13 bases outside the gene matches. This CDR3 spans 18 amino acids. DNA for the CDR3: TGTGCCAGCAGACCCGGATTGGGACTAGCGGGAGTTCGAGATACGCAGTATTTT. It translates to CASRPGLGLAGVRDTQYF.

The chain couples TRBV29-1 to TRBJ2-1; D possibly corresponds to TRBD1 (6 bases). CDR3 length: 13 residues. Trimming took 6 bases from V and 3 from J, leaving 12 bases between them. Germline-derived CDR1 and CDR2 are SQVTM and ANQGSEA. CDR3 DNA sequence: TGCAGCGTGACGACAGGTCTCTACAATGAGCAGTTCTTC. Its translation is CSVTTGLYNEQFF.

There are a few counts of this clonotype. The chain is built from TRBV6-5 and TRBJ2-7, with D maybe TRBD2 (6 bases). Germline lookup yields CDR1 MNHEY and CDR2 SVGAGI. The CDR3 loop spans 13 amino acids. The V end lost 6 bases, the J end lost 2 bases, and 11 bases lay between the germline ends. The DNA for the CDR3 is TGTGCCAGCAGCAAGACTAGGCCCTACGAGCAGTACTTC. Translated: CASSKTRPYEQYF.

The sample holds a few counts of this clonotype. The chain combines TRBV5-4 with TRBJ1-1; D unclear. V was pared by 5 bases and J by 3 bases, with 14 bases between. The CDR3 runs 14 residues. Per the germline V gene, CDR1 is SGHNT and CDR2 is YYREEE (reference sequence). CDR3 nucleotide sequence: TGTGCCAGCAGGGACGAGGAAGCGGACACTGAAGCTTTCTTT. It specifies CASRDEEADTEAFF.

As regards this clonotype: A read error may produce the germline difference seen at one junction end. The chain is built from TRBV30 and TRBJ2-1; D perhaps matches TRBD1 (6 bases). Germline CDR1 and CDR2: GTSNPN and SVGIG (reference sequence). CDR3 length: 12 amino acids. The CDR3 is CAWTPRGSIPHF. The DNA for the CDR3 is TGTGCCTGGACCCCCAGGGGCTCTATTCCTCACTTC.

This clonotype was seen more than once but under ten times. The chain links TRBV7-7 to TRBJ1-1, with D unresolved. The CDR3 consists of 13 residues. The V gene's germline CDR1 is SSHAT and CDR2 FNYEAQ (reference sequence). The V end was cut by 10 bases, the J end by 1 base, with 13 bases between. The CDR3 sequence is CATSPVGNTEAFF. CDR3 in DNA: TGTGCCACCTCGCCCGTGGGGAACACTGAAGCTTTCTTT.

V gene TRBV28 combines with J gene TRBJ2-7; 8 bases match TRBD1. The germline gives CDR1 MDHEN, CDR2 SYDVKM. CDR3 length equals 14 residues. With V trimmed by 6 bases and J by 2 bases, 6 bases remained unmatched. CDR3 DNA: TGTGCCAGCAGCCCTCAGGGGGCTCCCTACGAGCAGTACTTC. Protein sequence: CASSPQGAPYEQYF.

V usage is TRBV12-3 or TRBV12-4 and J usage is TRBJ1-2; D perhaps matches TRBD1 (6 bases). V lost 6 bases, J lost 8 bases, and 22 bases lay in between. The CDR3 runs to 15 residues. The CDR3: CASSTYRAGGLGYTF. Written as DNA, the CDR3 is TGTGCCAGCAGCACATACAGGGCCGGGGGGCTCGGCTACACCTTC.